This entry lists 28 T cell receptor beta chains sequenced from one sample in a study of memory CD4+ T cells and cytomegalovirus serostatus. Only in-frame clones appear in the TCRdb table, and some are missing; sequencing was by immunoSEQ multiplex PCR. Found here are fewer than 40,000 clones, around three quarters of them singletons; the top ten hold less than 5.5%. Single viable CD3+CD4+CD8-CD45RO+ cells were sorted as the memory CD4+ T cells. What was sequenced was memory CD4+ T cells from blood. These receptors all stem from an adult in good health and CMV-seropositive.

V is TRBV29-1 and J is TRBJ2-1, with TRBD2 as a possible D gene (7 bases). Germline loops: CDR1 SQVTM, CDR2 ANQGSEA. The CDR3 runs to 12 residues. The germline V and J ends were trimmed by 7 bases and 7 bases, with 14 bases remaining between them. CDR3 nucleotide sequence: TGCAGCGCCCAGGCGGGGGCAAATGAGCAGTTCTTC. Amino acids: CSAQAGANEQFF.

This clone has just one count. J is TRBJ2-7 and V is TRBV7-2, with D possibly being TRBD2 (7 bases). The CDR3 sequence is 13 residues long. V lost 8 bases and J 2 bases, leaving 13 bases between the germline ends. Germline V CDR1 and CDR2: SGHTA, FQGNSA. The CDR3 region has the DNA TGTGCCAGCCTGAGGGGGGGGACCTACGAGCAGTACTTC. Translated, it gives CASLRGGTYEQYF.

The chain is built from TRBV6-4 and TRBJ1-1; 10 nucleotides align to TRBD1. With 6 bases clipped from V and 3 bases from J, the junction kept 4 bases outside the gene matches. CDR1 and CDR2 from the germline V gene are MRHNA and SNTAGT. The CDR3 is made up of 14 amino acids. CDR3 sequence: CASRGQGWDTEAFF. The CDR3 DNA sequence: TGTGCCAGCAGGGGACAGGGGTGGGACACTGAAGCTTTCTTT.

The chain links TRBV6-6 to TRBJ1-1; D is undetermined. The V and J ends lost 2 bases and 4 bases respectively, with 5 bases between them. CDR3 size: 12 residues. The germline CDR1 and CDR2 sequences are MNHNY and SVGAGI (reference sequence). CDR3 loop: CASSYGVTEAFF. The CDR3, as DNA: TGTGCCAGCAGTTACGGGGTCACTGAAGCTTTCTTT.

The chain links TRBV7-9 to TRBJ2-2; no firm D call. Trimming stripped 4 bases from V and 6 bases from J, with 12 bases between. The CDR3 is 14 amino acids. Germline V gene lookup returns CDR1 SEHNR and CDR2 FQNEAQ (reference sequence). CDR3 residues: CASSSARAAGELFF. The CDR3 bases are TGTGCCAGCAGCTCCGCCCGGGCGGCCGGGGAGCTGTTTTTT.

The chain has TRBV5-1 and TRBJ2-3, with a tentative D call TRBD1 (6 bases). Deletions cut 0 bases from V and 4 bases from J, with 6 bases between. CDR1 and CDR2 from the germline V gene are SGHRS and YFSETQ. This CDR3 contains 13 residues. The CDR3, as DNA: TGCGCCAGCAGCTTGGGACAGGCAGATACGCAGTATTTT. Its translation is CASSLGQADTQYF. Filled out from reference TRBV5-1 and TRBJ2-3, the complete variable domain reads KAGVTQTPRYLIKTRGQQVTLSCSPISGHRSVSWYQQTPGQGLQFLFEYFSETQRNKGNFPGRFSGRQFSNSRSEMNVSTLELGDSALYLCASSLGQADTQYFGPGTRLTVL.

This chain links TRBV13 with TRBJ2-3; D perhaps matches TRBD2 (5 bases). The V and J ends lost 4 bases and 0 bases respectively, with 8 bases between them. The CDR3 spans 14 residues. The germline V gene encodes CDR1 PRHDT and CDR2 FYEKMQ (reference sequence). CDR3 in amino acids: CASSSRTSTDTQYF. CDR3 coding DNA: TGTGCCAGCAGCTCCCGGACTAGCACAGATACGCAGTATTTT.

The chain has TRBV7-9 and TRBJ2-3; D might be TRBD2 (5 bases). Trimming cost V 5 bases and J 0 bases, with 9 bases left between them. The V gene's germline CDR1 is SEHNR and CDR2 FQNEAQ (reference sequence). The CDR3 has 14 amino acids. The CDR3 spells CASSTTRSTDTQYF. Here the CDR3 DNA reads TGTGCCAGCAGCACTACTAGGAGCACAGATACGCAGTATTTT.

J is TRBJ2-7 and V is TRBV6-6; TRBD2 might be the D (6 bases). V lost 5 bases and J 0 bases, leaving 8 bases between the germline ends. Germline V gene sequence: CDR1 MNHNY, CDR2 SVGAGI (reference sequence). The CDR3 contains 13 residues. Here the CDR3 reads CASSSGYSYEQYF. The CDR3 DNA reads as TGTGCCAGCAGTAGCGGGTACTCCTACGAGCAGTACTTC.

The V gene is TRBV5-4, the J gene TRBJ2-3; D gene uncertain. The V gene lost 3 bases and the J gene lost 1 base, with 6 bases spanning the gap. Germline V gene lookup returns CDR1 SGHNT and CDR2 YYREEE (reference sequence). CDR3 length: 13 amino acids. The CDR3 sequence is CASSSSRTDTQYF. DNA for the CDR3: TGTGCCAGCAGCTCCAGCCGCACAGATACGCAGTATTTT.

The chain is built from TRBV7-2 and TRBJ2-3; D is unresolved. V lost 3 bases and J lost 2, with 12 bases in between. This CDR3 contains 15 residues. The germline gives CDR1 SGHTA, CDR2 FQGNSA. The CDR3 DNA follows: TGTGCCAGCAGCTTGAGACTCAGATTCACAGATACGCAGTATTTT. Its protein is CASSLRLRFTDTQYF.

The DNA of the CDR3 is TGTGCCAGCAGTTTATCCCCCGGCCGCCGACTAGTTGATGAGCAGTTCTTC. Translation gives CASSLSPGRRLVDEQFF. The V and J genes are TRBV28 and TRBJ2-1, with D perhaps matching TRBD2 (6 bases). Germline-derived CDR1 and CDR2 are MDHEN and SYDVKM. The CDR3 is 17 amino acids. Trimming left V 1 base short and J 8 bases short, with 21 bases between.

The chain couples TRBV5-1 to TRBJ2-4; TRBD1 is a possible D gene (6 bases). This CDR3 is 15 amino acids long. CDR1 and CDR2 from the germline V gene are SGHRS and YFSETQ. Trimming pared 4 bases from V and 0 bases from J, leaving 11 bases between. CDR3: CASSDDRLAKNIQYF. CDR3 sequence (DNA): TGCGCCAGCAGCGATGACAGGTTAGCCAAAAACATTCAGTACTTC.

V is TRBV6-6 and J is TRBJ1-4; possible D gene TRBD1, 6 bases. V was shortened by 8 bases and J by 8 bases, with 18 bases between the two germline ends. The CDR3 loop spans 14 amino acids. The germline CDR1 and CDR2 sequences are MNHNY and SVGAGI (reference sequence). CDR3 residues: CASLKQGSGEKLFF. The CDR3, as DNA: TGTGCCAGCCTTAAACAGGGTTCAGGGGAAAAACTGTTTTTT.

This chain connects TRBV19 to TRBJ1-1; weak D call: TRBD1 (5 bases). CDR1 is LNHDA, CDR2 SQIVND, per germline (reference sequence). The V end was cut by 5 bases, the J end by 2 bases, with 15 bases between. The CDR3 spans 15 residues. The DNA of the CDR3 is TGTGCCAGTAGTGTCAGGGTCGGGCGCAACACTGAAGCTTTCTTT. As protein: CASSVRVGRNTEAFF.

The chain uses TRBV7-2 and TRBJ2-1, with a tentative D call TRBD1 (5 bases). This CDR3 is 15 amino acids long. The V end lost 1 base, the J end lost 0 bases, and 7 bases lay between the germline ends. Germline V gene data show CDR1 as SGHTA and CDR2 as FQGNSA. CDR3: CASSLVQGSYNEQFF. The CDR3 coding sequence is TGTGCCAGCAGCTTAGTCCAGGGCTCCTACAATGAGCAGTTCTTC.

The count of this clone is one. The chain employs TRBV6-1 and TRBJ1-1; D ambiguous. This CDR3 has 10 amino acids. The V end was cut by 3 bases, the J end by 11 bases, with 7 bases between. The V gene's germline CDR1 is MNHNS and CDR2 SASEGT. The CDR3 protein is CASSDRRAFF. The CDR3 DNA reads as TGTGCCAGCAGTGATAGGCGGGCTTTCTTT.

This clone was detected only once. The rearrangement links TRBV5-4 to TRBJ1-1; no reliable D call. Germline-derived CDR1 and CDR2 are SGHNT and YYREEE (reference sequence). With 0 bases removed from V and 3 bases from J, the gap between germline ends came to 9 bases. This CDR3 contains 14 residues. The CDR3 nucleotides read TGTGCCAGCAGCTTGGGAATGGAGGACACTGAAGCTTTCTTT. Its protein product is CASSLGMEDTEAFF.

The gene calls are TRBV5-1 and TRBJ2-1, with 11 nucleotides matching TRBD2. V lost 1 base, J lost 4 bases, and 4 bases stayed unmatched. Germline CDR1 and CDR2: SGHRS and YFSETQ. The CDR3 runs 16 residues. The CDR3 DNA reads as TGCGCCAGCAGCTTGACTAGCGGGGGAACATACAATGAGCAGTTCTTC. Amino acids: CASSLTSGGTYNEQFF.

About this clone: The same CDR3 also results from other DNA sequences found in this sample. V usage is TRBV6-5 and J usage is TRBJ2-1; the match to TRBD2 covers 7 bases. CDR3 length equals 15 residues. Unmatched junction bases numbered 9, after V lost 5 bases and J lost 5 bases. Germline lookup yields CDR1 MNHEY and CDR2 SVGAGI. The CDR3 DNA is TGTGCCAGCAGTGGAGAACTGGCGGGAGACAATGAGCAGTTCTTC. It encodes CASSGELAGDNEQFF.

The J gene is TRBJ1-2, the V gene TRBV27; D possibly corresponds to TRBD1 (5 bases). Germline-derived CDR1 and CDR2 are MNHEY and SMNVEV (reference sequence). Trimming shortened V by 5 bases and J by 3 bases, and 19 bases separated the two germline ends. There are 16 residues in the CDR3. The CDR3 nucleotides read TGTGCCAGCAGTATTACCCCGGGACGGACGTACTATGGCTACACCTTC. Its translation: CASSITPGRTYYGYTF.

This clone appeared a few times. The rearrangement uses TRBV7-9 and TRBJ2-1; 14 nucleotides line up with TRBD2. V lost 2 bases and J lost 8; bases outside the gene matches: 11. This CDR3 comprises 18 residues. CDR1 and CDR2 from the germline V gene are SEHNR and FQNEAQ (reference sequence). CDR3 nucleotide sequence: TGTGCCAGCAGCTTACCCTTTCGACTAGCGGGAGGGAGAGATGAGCAGTTCTTC. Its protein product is CASSLPFRLAGGRDEQFF.

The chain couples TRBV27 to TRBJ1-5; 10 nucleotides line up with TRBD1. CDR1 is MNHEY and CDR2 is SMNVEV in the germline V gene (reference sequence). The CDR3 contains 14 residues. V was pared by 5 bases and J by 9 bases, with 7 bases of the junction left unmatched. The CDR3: CASSPRTGGRPQHF. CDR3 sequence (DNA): TGTGCCAGCAGTCCACGGACAGGGGGTCGGCCCCAGCATTTT.

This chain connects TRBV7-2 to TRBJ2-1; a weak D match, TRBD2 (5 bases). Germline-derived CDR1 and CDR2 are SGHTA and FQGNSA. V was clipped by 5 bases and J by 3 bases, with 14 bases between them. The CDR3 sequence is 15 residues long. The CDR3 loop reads CASSPPWGDYNEQFF. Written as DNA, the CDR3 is TGTGCCAGCAGCCCCCCATGGGGAGACTACAATGAGCAGTTCTTC.

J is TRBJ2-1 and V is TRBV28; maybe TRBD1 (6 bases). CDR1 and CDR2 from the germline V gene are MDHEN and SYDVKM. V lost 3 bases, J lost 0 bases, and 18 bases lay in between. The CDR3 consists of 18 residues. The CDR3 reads CASSFYGIRDNSYNEQFF. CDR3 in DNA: TGTGCCAGCAGTTTCTACGGGATCCGGGACAACTCCTACAATGAGCAGTTCTTC. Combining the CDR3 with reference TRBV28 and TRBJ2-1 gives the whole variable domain DVKVTQSSRYLVKRTGEKVFLECVQDMDHENMFWYRQDPGLGLRLIYFSYDVKMKEKGDIPEGYSVSREKKERFSLILESASTNQTSMYLCASSFYGIRDNSYNEQFFGPGTRLTVL.

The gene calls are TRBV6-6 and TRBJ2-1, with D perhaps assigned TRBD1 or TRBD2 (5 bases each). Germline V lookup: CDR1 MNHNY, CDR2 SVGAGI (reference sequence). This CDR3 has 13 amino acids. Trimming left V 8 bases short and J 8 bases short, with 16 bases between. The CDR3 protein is CASGTRGVDEQFF. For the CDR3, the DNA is TGTGCCAGCGGAACAAGAGGGGTGGATGAGCAGTTCTTC.

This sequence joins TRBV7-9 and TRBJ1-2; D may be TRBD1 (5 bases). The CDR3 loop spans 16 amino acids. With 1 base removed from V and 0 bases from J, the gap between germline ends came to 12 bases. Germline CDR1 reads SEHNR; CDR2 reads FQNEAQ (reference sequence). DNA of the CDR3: TGTGCCAGCAGCTTAGGAGGGGAGGGGTCTAACTATGGCTACACCTTC. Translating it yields CASSLGGEGSNYGYTF.

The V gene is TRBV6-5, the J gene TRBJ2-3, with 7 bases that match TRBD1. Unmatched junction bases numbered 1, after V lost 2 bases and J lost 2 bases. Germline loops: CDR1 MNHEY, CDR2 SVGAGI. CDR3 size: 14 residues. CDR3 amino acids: CASSYRGPTDTQYF. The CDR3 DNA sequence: TGTGCCAGCAGTTACAGGGGGCCCACAGATACGCAGTATTTT.